This T cell receptor (beta chain) was identified during a study of blood T cell repertoires in COVID-19. The table lists this clone with a few counts. Germline V gene data show CDR1 as SEHNR and CDR2 as FQNEAQ (reference sequence). The CDR3 consists of 14 residues. The V and J ends lost 0 bases and 4 bases respectively, with 10 bases between them. Original processing methods: Scientists estimated how many nucleated cells there were by amplifying reference gene primers. This table comes from immunoSEQ multiplex PCR, and its TCRdb copy is limited to in-frame clones, with some not included. The DNA was the basis for D and trimming; V, J and clone size are from that table. The table has roughly 120,000 clones, 85% to 90% seen once.

The chain combines TRBV7-9 with TRBJ2-7; D uncertain. The TCR was taken from a man older than 75 with acute or convalescent COVID-19. The sequenced sample was peripheral blood. The DNA for the CDR3 is TGTGCCAGCAGCTTAGCAGGAGCCCTATACGAGCAGTACTTC. As protein: CASSLAGALYEQYF. Full variable domain (missing parts from reference TRBV7-9 and TRBJ2-7): DTGVSQNPRHKITKRGQNVTFRCDPISEHNRLYWYRQTLGQGPEFLTYFQNEAQLEKSRLLSDRFSAERPKGSFSTLEIQRTEQGDSAMYLCASSLAGALYEQYFGPGTRLTVT.